A selection of T cell receptor beta chains follows, all from one sample in a study of T-cell memory formation after mild COVID-19. TCRdb reprocessed the 5' RACE reads with MiXCR, giving one entry per CDR3 protein. The sample shows about 260,000 distinct CDR3 sequences, 15% to 20% of them seen only once. The sequenced sample consisted of PBMCs or a T cell subset sorted from them (not recorded which). The receptors were gathered from a man aged 18 to 35 who had mild COVID-19 (a few samples of this study predate the infection). Cell type and time point are not known. CDR3s include the opening cysteine and the closing phenylalanine or tryptophan. The D gene is left open where the match is weak. Expanded clones get a size class; other rows say once, few or many, or leave the size out.

D gene	clone size	V gene	J gene	CDR3 protein	CDR3 DNA
-	few	TRBV20-1	TRBJ2-6	CSAVQGSGANVLTF	TGCAGTGCCGTACAGGGTTCTGGGGCCAACGTCCTGACTTTC
-	-	TRBV14	TRBJ2-7	CASSQALQGGYEQYF	TGTGCCAGCAGCCAAGCGCTACAGGGAGGGTACGAGCAGTACTTC
TRBD1	few	TRBV6-4	TRBJ2-3	CASSDTGGALDTQYF	TGTGCCAGCAGTGATACAGGGGGCGCGTTGGATACGCAGTATTTT
TRBD2	-	TRBV7-3	TRBJ2-2	CASSPAGTSVGELFF	TGTGCCAGCAGCCCGGCGGGGACTAGCGTCGGGGAGCTGTTTTTT
-	-	TRBV6-1	TRBJ2-1	CASSHRPGSYNEQFF	TGTGCCAGCAGTCACAGACCCGGCTCCTACAATGAGCAGTTCTTC
-	-	TRBV5-4	TRBJ1-5	CASSLDQGRNQPQHF	TGTGCCAGCAGCTTGGATCAGGGCAGAAATCAGCCCCAGCATTTT
-	-	TRBV3-1	TRBJ2-3	CASSQRLRLSTDTQYF	TGTGCCAGCAGCCAAAGACTGCGCCTGAGCACAGATACGCAGTATTTT
TRBD2	few	TRBV7-8	TRBJ2-1	CASSLEVAGVSSYNEQFF	TGTGCCAGCAGCTTGGAGGTAGCGGGGGTGAGCTCCTACAATGAGCAGTTCTTC
-	-	TRBV12-3/TRBV12-4	TRBJ1-2	CASSLGGGSGYTF	TGTGCCAGCAGTTTAGGCGGGGGGTCTGGCTACACCTTC
-	-	TRBV7-2	TRBJ2-3	CASTPRGWATQYF	TGTGCCAGCACTCCCAGAGGGTGGGCTACGCAGTATTTT
-	many	TRBV7-9	TRBJ2-2	CASTLWDRTGELFF	TGTGCCAGCACCCTTTGGGATCGGACCGGGGAGCTGTTTTTT
TRBD2	few	TRBV11-2	TRBJ2-7	CASSLLAGLYEQYF	TGTGCCAGCAGCTTACTAGCGGGACTCTACGAGCAGTACTTC
-	-	TRBV6-5	TRBJ1-4	CASSYSKIPGSNEKLFF	TGTGCCAGCAGTTACTCGAAAATTCCTGGGTCGAATGAAAAACTGTTTTTT
TRBD1	few	TRBV24-1	TRBJ2-1	CATSDPRDRGMNEQFF	TGTGCCACCAGTGACCCCCGGGACAGGGGGATGAATGAGCAGTTCTTC
-	-	TRBV20-1	TRBJ2-1	CSASMRGFRFF	TGCAGTGCTAGTATGAGGGGATTTCGGTTCTTC
-	-	TRBV7-2	TRBJ2-1	CASSLASGNNEQFF	TGTGCCAGCAGCTTAGCCTCCGGGAACAATGAGCAGTTCTTC
-	-	TRBV7-8	TRBJ1-2	CASSLGWESRDTRFGYTF	TGTGCCAGCAGCTTAGGCTGGGAGTCGAGGGACACTAGGTTTGGCTACACCTTC
-	few	TRBV5-1	TRBJ2-1	CASSLWGTHSGLTYNEQFF	TGCGCCAGCAGCTTGTGGGGAACCCATAGCGGACTGACCTACAATGAGCAGTTCTTC
-	many	TRBV6-2/TRBV6-3	TRBJ2-1	CASSLNPDWGDEQFF	TGTGCCAGCAGCTTGAATCCCGACTGGGGGGATGAGCAGTTCTTC
-	-	TRBV6-2/TRBV6-3	TRBJ2-7	CASSYLNLRGHEQYF	TGTGCCAGCAGTTACCTGAATCTTCGGGGTCACGAGCAGTACTTC
TRBD2	few	TRBV12-5	TRBJ2-1	CASGLGSSGGSLNEQFF	TGTGCTAGTGGTTTGGGATCTAGCGGGGGGTCTTTAAATGAGCAGTTCTTC
-	-	TRBV5-1	TRBJ2-7	CASRSGRVAYEQYF	TGCGCCAGCAGGAGCGGCAGGGTCGCCTACGAGCAGTACTTC
-	few	TRBV12-3/TRBV12-4	TRBJ1-5	CASSFTGDQPQHF	TGTGCCAGCAGTTTTACAGGTGATCAGCCCCAGCATTTT
TRBD2	-	TRBV27	TRBJ2-7	CASSLRLAEIPYEQYF	TGTGCCAGCAGTCTTCGACTAGCGGAGATTCCCTACGAGCAGTACTTC
TRBD2	few	TRBV24-1	TRBJ2-7	CATSSGGGDEQYF	TGTGCCACCAGCAGCGGCGGGGGGGACGAGCAGTACTTC
-	few	TRBV6-5	TRBJ1-1	CASSYSGVNTEAFF	TGTGCCAGCAGTTACTCTGGGGTGAACACTGAAGCTTTCTTT
TRBD1	many	TRBV7-2	TRBJ2-1	CASSARTGGREVFF	TGTGCCAGCAGCGCCCGGACAGGGGGCCGGGAGGTGTTCTTC
-	-	TRBV5-6	TRBJ2-2	CASSLEGRGDTGELFF	TGTGCCAGCAGCTTGGAGGGCAGGGGGGACACCGGGGAGCTGTTTTTT
-	few	TRBV7-9	TRBJ2-3	CASSLVQGKADTQYF	TGTGCCAGCAGCTTAGTCCAGGGAAAGGCAGATACGCAGTATTTT
TRBD1	few	TRBV7-9	TRBJ2-1	CASRREGTGYNEQFF	TGTGCCAGCAGACGAGAGGGGACAGGGTACAATGAGCAGTTCTTC
-	-	TRBV4-1	TRBJ2-3	CASSQDHGGPADTQYF	TGCGCCAGCAGCCAAGATCACGGGGGTCCCGCAGATACGCAGTATTTT
-	few	TRBV7-9	TRBJ2-3	CASSTRGDTDTQYF	TGTGCCAGCAGCACCCGAGGAGACACAGATACGCAGTATTTT
-	few	TRBV4-3	TRBJ2-5	CASSQHRDAKETQYF	TGCGCCAGCAGCCAACACCGGGACGCGAAAGAGACCCAGTACTTC
-	-	TRBV12-3/TRBV12-4	TRBJ2-7	CASSSPIGGSLHEQYF	TGTGCCAGCAGTTCCCCAATAGGGGGATCGCTCCACGAGCAGTACTTC
-	many	TRBV5-1	TRBJ2-5	CASSSRTPAETQYF	TGCGCCAGCAGCTCCCGGACCCCGGCGGAGACCCAGTACTTC
-	-	TRBV5-5	TRBJ1-2	CASSPDGPYGYTF	TGTGCCAGCAGCCCGGATGGCCCCTATGGCTACACCTTC
-	-	TRBV7-3	TRBJ2-3	CASSLEGRGDTQYF	TGTGCCAGCAGCTTAGAGGGTCGTGGAGATACGCAGTATTTT
-	few	TRBV10-3	TRBJ1-5	CAIGGRQGNQPQHF	TGTGCCATCGGAGGGAGGCAGGGTAATCAGCCCCAGCATTTT
-	few	TRBV5-1	TRBJ1-5	CASSLSPQGEAGQPQHF	TGCGCCAGCAGCTTAAGTCCTCAGGGTGAGGCGGGTCAGCCCCAGCATTTT
-	few	TRBV11-1	TRBJ1-1	CASSLYDEAFF	TGTGCCAGCAGCTTATATGATGAAGCTTTCTTT
TRBD2	many	TRBV11-2	TRBJ2-3	CASSLVVGGATDTQYF	TGTGCCAGCAGCTTAGTAGTCGGGGGGGCCACAGATACGCAGTATTTT
-	many	TRBV9	TRBJ2-3	CASSLDSPTDTQYF	TGTGCCAGCAGCCTAGACTCCCCAACAGATACGCAGTATTTT
-	few	TRBV5-1	TRBJ1-6	CASSLSGVQGSPLHF	TGCGCCAGCAGCTTGTCAGGGGTCCAAGGTTCACCCCTCCACTTT
-	few	TRBV2	TRBJ2-7	CASTKTPSYEQYF	TGTGCCAGCACAAAAACCCCCTCCTACGAGCAGTACTTC
-	-	TRBV19	TRBJ2-1	CASSTGPSYNEQFF	TGTGCCAGTAGCACAGGTCCAAGCTACAATGAGCAGTTCTTC
-	-	TRBV7-3	TRBJ2-3	CASSPGRGSTDTQYF	TGTGCCAGCAGCCCCGGACGGGGGAGCACAGATACGCAGTATTTT
-	-	TRBV4-2	TRBJ1-2	CASSQDPGIYGYTF	TGTGCCAGCAGCCAAGATCCCGGGATATATGGCTACACCTTC
TRBD1	-	TRBV10-2	TRBJ2-1	CASSDRQGIVNEQFF	TGCGCCAGCAGCGACCGACAGGGAATCGTCAATGAGCAGTTCTTC
-	-	TRBV6-1	TRBJ2-3	CASSTYVDTQYF	TGTGCCAGCAGCACCTATGTCGATACGCAGTATTTT